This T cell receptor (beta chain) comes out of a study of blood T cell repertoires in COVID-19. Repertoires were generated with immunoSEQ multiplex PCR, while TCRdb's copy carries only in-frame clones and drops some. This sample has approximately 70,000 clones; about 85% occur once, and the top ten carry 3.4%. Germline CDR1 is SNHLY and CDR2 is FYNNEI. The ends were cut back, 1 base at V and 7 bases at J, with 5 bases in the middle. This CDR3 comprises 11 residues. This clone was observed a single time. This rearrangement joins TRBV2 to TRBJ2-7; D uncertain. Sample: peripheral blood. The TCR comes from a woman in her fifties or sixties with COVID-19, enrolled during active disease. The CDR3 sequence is CASSEVSEQYF. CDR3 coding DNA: TGTGCCAGCAGTGAAGTGAGTGAGCAGTACTTC.